What follows are 21 T cell receptor beta chains derived from one specimen sequenced in a study of T-cell memory formation after mild COVID-19. Using its own MiXCR run on the 5' RACE reads, TCRdb lists one record per CDR3 protein. The table lists fewer than 600,000 distinct CDR3 sequences, roughly 21% of them singletons. Input material: PBMCs or a T cell subset sorted from them (not recorded which). Receptor source: an adult woman who had mild COVID-19 (a few samples of this study predate the infection). Cell type and time point are not known.

V gene TRBV20-1 combines with J gene TRBJ2-7, with 10 bases matching TRBD1. The CDR3 contains 14 residues. V was clipped by 6 bases and J by 0 bases; unmatched bases: 5. Germline V gives CDR1 DFQATT, CDR2 SNEGSKA (reference sequence). DNA for the CDR3: TGCAGTGCGGGACAGGGGCCTCTCTCCTACGAGCAGTACTTC. Encoded protein: CSAGQGPLSYEQYF.

The chain has TRBV7-9 and TRBJ2-2, with 7 bases fitting TRBD1. CDR3 size: 14 residues. The germline V gene has CDR1 SEHNR and CDR2 FQNEAQ (reference sequence). Trimming cost V 6 bases and J 0 bases; bases outside gene matches: 1. The CDR3 nucleotides read TGTGCCAGCAGAACAGGGGCGAACACCGGGGAGCTGTTTTTT. Translated, it gives CASRTGANTGELFF.

This chain connects TRBV5-5 to TRBJ2-1; maybe TRBD1 (5 bases). Germline V gene lookup returns CDR1 SGHKS and CDR2 YYEKEE (reference sequence). Trimming removed 4 bases from V and 14 bases from J, with 19 bases in between. This CDR3 has 13 residues. This CDR3 reads CASSLGANAEKFF. CDR3 sequence (DNA): TGTGCCAGCAGCCTTGGGGCTAATGCAGAGAAGTTCTTC.

This sequence joins TRBV6-1 and TRBJ2-7, with D perhaps assigned TRBD1 or TRBD2 (5 bases each). Trimming stripped 6 bases from V and 3 bases from J, with 15 bases between. Looked up from germline, CDR1 is MNHNS and CDR2 is SASEGT. This CDR3 region has 14 residues. The CDR3 DNA is TGTGCCAGCAGAGCCCGGGGCATTTTCTACGAGCAGTACTTC. Translation: CASRARGIFYEQYF.

The CDR3 sequence is CASSGGTGSTDTQYF. The CDR3 region has the DNA TGTGCCAGCAGTGGAGGGACAGGTTCCACAGATACGCAGTATTTT. This rearrangement joins TRBV6-1 to TRBJ2-3, with TRBD1 matching 8 bases. The length of the CDR3 is 15 residues. Germline lookup yields CDR1 MNHNS and CDR2 SASEGT. Trimming at V came to 4 bases and at J to 2 bases, leaving 5 bases not matched to a gene.

Here the CDR3 DNA reads TGCGCCAGCAAGGGTAGCGGGGGCAGCACAGATACGCAGTATTTT. It codes for CASKGSGGSTDTQYF. The V and J genes are TRBV5-1 and TRBJ2-3, with 9 bases aligning to TRBD2. The germline gives CDR1 SGHRS, CDR2 YFSETQ. Trimming cost V 6 bases and J 0 bases; bases outside gene matches: 5. There are 15 residues in the CDR3. The entire variable domain, with the rest obtained from reference TRBV5-1 and TRBJ2-3, is as follows: KAGVTQTPRYLIKTRGQQVTLSCSPISGHRSVSWYQQTPGQGLQFLFEYFSETQRNKGNFPGRFSGRQFSNSRSEMNVSTLELGDSALYLCASKGSGGSTDTQYFGPGTRLTVL.

This clonotype was detected only a few times. The CDR3 here is CASSPMWGPTYNEQFF. Here the CDR3 DNA reads TGTGCCAGCAGCCCAATGTGGGGCCCGACCTACAATGAGCAGTTCTTC. The genes are TRBV4-2 and TRBJ2-1; TRBD1 is a possible D gene (5 bases). The CDR3 has 16 residues. Germline CDR1 LGHNA, CDR2 YNFKEQ. V was trimmed by 4 bases and J by 2 bases, leaving 15 bases between them.

The chain carries TRBV11-2 and TRBJ1-1; D may be TRBD1 (6 bases). Germline V gene data show CDR1 as SGHAT and CDR2 as FQNNGV. Trimming cost V 0 bases and J 5 bases, with 19 bases left between them. This CDR3 region has 17 residues. CDR3 bases: TGTGCCAGCAGCTTAGATCTGTGGGCAGGGGCGTCAACTGAAGCTTTCTTT. Its protein is CASSLDLWAGASTEAFF.

In its sample, this clonotype was seen a few times. V gene TRBV12-3 or TRBV12-4 combines with J gene TRBJ1-1; possible D gene TRBD1, 5 bases. V was cut by 5 bases and J by 0 bases, with 16 bases left in between. The CDR3 extends over 16 amino acids. In nucleotides, the CDR3 is TGTGCCAGCAGTCTCGGGGGTGGGGCTATGAACACTGAAGCTTTCTTT. Its protein is CASSLGGGAMNTEAFF.

V gene TRBV24-1 combines with J gene TRBJ2-7; D is perhaps TRBD1 or TRBD2 (5 bases each). This CDR3 is 15 amino acids long. In germline, CDR1 is KGHDR, CDR2 SFDVKD. With 7 bases removed from V and 0 bases from J, the gap between germline ends came to 15 bases. Here the CDR3 reads CATSAPGRSSYEQYF. In DNA, the CDR3 is TGTGCCACCAGCGCTCCGGGACGGAGCTCCTACGAGCAGTACTTC.

The chain links TRBV5-4 to TRBJ2-7, with 10 nucleotides matching TRBD2. CDR1 is SGHNT and CDR2 is YYREEE in the germline V gene (reference sequence). The CDR3 covers 14 residues. Unmatched junction bases numbered 6, after V lost 7 bases and J lost 2 bases. The CDR3 nucleotides read TGTGCCAGCGGACCTAGCGGGAGCGCCTACGAGCAGTACTTC. Translated, it gives CASGPSGSAYEQYF.

The chain joins TRBV20-1 to TRBJ2-1, with D maybe TRBD2 (6 bases). V lost 3 bases, J lost 14 bases, and 20 bases lay in between. Germline CDR1 reads DFQATT; CDR2 reads SNEGSKA (reference sequence). This CDR3 is 13 amino acids long. The CDR3 DNA follows: TGCAGTGCTAGGGCCCCCCGGGAGTGGGAAGAGTTCTTC. Translated, it gives CSARAPREWEEFF.

With respect to this clonotype: No conserved phenylalanine or tryptophan ends this CDR3, so it is likely a read error. It is unclear where the CDR3 begins or ends on the DNA, so no DNA is shown, and the CDR3 is as TCRdb lists it. J is TRBJ1-2 and V is TRBV6-7. TRBV6-7 is an ORF; its function is uncertain. The CDR3 totals 10 residues, both ends included. CDR3 sequence: CASCLRGLKT.

This clonotype was counted a few times. V and J are TRBV4-2 and TRBJ2-2; TRBD2 is a possible D gene (5 bases). Trimming took 0 bases from V and 2 from J, leaving 7 bases between them. Per germline, CDR1 LGHNA and CDR2 YNFKEQ. The CDR3 has 15 amino acids. The CDR3 sequence: CASSQDRGNTGELFF. CDR3 DNA sequence: TGTGCCAGCAGCCAAGACCGGGGAAACACCGGGGAGCTGTTTTTT.

The chain uses TRBV9 and TRBJ2-1; a weak D match, TRBD2 (5 bases). The CDR3 has 13 amino acids. The V end lost 4 bases, the J end lost 9 bases, and 14 bases lay between the germline ends. CDR1 and CDR2 (germline): SGDLS, YYNGEE. DNA for the CDR3: TGTGCCAGCAGCCCGACGATGGCGGGTGAGCAGTTCTTC. The encoded protein is CASSPTMAGEQFF.

The V call is TRBV4-2, the J call TRBJ2-5; 8 positions match TRBD2. The junction had 9 bases not matched to a gene; V was cut back by 1 base and J by 2 bases. The CDR3 is 17 amino acids. Germline CDR1 reads LGHNA; CDR2 reads YNFKEQ. CDR3 sequence: CASSQARGGPAQETQYF. The CDR3, as DNA: TGTGCCAGCAGCCAAGCCCGGGGGGGGCCAGCTCAAGAGACCCAGTACTTC.

On this clonotype: The junction differs from germline at one of its ends, possibly a read error. The chain carries TRBV5-1 and TRBJ2-1; possibly TRBD1 for D (5 bases). The germline V gene has CDR1 SGHRS and CDR2 YFSETQ. This CDR3 has 14 amino acids. CDR3 sequence: CASSLGAGNNEQLF. CDR3 DNA sequence: TGCGCCAGCAGCTTGGGGGCAGGGAACAATGAGCAGTTATTC. Looking up the rest from reference TRBV5-1 and TRBJ2-1 gives the full variable domain: KAGVTQTPRYLIKTRGQQVTLSCSPISGHRSVSWYQQTPGQGLQFLFEYFSETQRNKGNFPGRFSGRQFSNSRSEMNVSTLELGDSALYLCASSLGAGNNEQLFGPGTRLTVL.

V is TRBV15 and J is TRBJ2-7, with D possibly being TRBD2 (6 bases). Germline V gene data show CDR1 as LNHNV and CDR2 as YYDKDF (reference sequence). This CDR3 has 13 residues. V shed 8 bases and J shed 2 bases, with 13 bases lying between them. CDR3 sequence (DNA): TGTGCCACCGGCCCGGGGGATCCCTACGAGCAGTACTTC. This sequence encodes CATGPGDPYEQYF.

This clonotype was observed at least ten times. The rearrangement uses TRBV7-9 and TRBJ1-2; 11 nucleotides align to TRBD1. Per germline, CDR1 SEHNR and CDR2 FQNEAQ (reference sequence). Germline trimming cut 5 bases from V and 5 bases from J; bases unmatched to any gene: 7. The CDR3 is 15 residues long. The DNA for the CDR3 is TGTGCCAGCAGCGACCGGGACAGGGGGGCGTATGGCTACACCTTC. Translating it yields CASSDRDRGAYGYTF.

The gene calls are TRBV20-1 and TRBJ2-1; D possibly matches TRBD1 or TRBD2 (5 bases each). Trimming pared 6 bases from V and 4 bases from J, leaving 16 bases between. CDR1 is DFQATT, CDR2 SNEGSKA, per germline (reference sequence). The CDR3 contains 14 residues. The CDR3 nucleotides are TGCAGTGCCATTACTAGGGACCTATACAATGAGCAGTTCTTC. Encoded protein: CSAITRDLYNEQFF.

This clonotype was seen a few times. This chain links TRBV7-9 with TRBJ1-1; the D gene is possibly TRBD1 (6 bases). The CDR3 runs 16 residues. Germline loops: CDR1 SEHNR, CDR2 FQNEAQ (reference sequence). Trimming cost V 5 bases and J 1 base, with 17 bases left between them. This CDR3 is CASSPPGGGSNTEAFF. For the CDR3, the DNA is TGTGCCAGCAGCCCTCCGGGGGGCGGGTCGAACACTGAAGCTTTCTTT.